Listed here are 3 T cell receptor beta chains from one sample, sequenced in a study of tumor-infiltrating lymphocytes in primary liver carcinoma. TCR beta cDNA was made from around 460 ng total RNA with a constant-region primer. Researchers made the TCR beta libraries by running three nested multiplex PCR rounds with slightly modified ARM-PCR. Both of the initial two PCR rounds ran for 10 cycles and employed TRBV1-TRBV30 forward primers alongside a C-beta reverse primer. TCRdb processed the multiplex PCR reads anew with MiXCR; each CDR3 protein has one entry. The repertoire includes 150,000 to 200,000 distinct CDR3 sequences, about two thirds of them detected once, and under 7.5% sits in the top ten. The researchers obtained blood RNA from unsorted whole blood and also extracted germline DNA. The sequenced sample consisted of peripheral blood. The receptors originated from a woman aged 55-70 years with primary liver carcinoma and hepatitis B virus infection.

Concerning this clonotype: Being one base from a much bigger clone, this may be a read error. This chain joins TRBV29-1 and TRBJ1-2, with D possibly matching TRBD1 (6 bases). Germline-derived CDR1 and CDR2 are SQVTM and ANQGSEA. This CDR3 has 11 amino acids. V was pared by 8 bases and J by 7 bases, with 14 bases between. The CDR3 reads CSISRGVGYTF. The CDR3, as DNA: TGCAGCATTTCCAGGGGAGTTGGCTACACCTTC.

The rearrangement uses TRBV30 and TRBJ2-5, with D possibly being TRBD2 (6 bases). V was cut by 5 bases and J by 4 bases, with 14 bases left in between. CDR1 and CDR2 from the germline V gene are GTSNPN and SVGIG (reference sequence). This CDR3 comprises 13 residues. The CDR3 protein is CAWHPQGGETQYF. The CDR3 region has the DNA TGTGCCTGGCACCCCCAGGGAGGAGAGACCCAGTACTTC.

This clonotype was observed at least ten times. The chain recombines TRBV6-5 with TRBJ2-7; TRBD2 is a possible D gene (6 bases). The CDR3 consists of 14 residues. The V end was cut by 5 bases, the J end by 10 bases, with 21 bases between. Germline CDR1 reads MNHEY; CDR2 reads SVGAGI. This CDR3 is CASSPGTGLAHQYF. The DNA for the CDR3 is TGTGCCAGCAGTCCCGGGACTGGACTTGCCCATCAGTACTTC.